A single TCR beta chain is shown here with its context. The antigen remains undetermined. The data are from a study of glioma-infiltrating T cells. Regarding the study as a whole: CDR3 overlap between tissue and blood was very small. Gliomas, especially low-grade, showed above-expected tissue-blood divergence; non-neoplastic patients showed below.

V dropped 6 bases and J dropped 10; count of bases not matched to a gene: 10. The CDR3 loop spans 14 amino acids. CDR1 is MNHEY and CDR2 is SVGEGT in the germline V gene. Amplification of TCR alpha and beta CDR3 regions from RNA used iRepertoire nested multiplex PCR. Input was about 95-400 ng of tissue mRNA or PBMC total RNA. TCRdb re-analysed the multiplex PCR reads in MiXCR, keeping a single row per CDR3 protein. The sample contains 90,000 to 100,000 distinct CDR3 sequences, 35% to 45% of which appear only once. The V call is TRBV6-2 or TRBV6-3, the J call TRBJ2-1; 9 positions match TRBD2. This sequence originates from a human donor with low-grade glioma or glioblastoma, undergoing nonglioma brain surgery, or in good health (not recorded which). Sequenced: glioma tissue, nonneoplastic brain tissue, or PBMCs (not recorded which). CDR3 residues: CASRSPGLAQEQFF. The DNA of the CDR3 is TGTGCCAGCAGGTCACCGGGACTAGCTCAGGAGCAGTTCTTC.